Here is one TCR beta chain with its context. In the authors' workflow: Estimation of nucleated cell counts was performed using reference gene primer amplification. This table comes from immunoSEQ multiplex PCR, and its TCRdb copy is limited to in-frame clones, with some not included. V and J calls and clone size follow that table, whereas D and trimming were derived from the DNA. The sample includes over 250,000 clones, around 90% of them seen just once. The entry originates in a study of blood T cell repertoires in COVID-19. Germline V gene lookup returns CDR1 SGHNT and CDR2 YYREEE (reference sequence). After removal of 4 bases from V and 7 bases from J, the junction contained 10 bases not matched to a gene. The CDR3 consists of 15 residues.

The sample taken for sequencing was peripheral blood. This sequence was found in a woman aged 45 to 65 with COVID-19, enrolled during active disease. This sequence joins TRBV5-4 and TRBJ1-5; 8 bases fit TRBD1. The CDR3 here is CASSQRTGNRQPQHF. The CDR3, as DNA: TGTGCCAGCAGCCAGAGGACAGGGAATCGGCAGCCCCAGCATTTT.